These 28 T cell receptor beta chains were all obtained from the same sample, sequenced in a study of PD-1 blockade in classical Hodgkin lymphoma. Following autologous stem cell transplantation, relapse occurred in every patient, and exposure to brentuximab vedotin varied. Sequenced by immunoSEQ multiplex PCR; TCRdb stores in-frame clones only, minus some. The data contain about 19,000 clones, around 75% of them singletons. The source material was peripheral blood mononuclear cells (PBMCs), sampled before the second cycle of nivolumab. The receptor source for this set is a human donor with classical Hodgkin lymphoma.

The rearrangement links TRBV14 to TRBJ2-5; D may be TRBD2 (6 bases). Germline CDR1 reads SGHDN; CDR2 reads FVKESK. The CDR3 spans 15 residues. V gave up 1 base and J gave up 5 bases, with 14 bases separating them. Written as DNA, the CDR3 is TGTGCCAGCAGCCAAGGGGGAGGTGGCTGGGAGACCCAGTACTTC. It translates to CASSQGGGGWETQYF.

CDR3 region: CASSDPPPGVATDTQYF. In DNA form, the CDR3 reads TGCGCCAGCAGTGACCCCCCCCCGGGAGTAGCAACAGATACGCAGTATTTT. The chain joins TRBV10-1 to TRBJ2-3, with a tentative D call TRBD2 (6 bases). V lost 3 bases to trimming and J lost 3 bases, with 19 bases between them. Germline V gives CDR1 WNHNN, CDR2 SYGVQD (reference sequence). The CDR3 consists of 17 residues.

The J gene is TRBJ1-2, the V gene TRBV7-8, with D perhaps TRBD1 (5 bases). Germline CDR1 is SGHVS and CDR2 is FQNEAQ. V shed 5 bases and J shed 4 bases, with 17 bases lying between them. The CDR3 is 15 residues long. The CDR3: CASSPGRTGGYGYTF. Here the CDR3 DNA reads TGTGCCAGCAGCCCCGGACGGACTGGGGGCTATGGCTACACCTTC.

By sample share, this clone is medium-sized. This sequence joins TRBV11-3 and TRBJ1-1; no clear D. Germline V gives CDR1 SGHNT, CDR2 YENEEA. This CDR3 is built from 13 residues. The V and J ends lost 10 bases and 0 bases respectively, with 12 bases between them. The CDR3 sequence: CANSPLLNTEAFF. The CDR3 nucleotides read TGTGCCAACTCGCCCCTACTGAACACTGAAGCTTTCTTT. The variable domain in full, completed from reference TRBV11-3 and TRBJ1-1, reads EAGVVQSPRYKIIEKKQPVAFWCNPISGHNTLYWYLQNLGQGPELLIRYENEEAVDDSQLPKDRFSAERLKGVDSTLKIQPAELGDSAVYLCANSPLLNTEAFFGQGTRLTVV.

CDR3 coding DNA: TGTGCCAGCAGCTTAACTCAGAGTAGCGCGACCTACGAGCAGTACTTC. Protein: CASSLTQSSATYEQYF. This chain uses TRBV7-3 with TRBJ2-7; perhaps TRBD2 as D (5 bases). The CDR3 length is 16 residues. V was trimmed by 0 bases and J by 2 bases, leaving 14 bases between them. The germline V gene has CDR1 SGHTA and CDR2 FQGTGA.

The chain has TRBV11-2 and TRBJ1-2; D might be TRBD1 (5 bases). The CDR3 totals 18 residues. Germline lookup yields CDR1 SGHAT and CDR2 FQNNGV. V lost 0 bases to trimming and J lost 4 bases, with 21 bases between them. CDR3 nucleotides: TGTGCCAGCAGCTTAGATCTGGGGCCGGGACGAAAGACCTATGGCTACACCTTC. It is translated as CASSLDLGPGRKTYGYTF.

The chain employs TRBV5-1 and TRBJ2-4, with 10 bases lining up with TRBD2. The CDR3 contains 17 residues. V lost 3 bases to trimming and J lost 0 bases; unmatched junction nucleotides: 6. In germline, CDR1 is SGHRS, CDR2 YFSETQ. CDR3 in amino acids: CASSSSSGGLAKNIQYF. The DNA for the CDR3 is TGCGCCAGCAGCTCTTCTAGCGGGGGTCTAGCCAAAAACATTCAGTACTTC. The full variable domain, rest sourced from reference TRBV5-1 and TRBJ2-4, is KAGVTQTPRYLIKTRGQQVTLSCSPISGHRSVSWYQQTPGQGLQFLFEYFSETQRNKGNFPGRFSGRQFSNSRSEMNVSTLELGDSALYLCASSSSSGGLAKNIQYFGAGTRLSVL.

CDR3: CASRTTTSSYNEQFF. The CDR3 DNA is TGTGCCAGTAGGACCACTACGAGCTCCTACAATGAGCAGTTCTTC. The chain uses TRBV19 and TRBJ2-1; the D is unclear. This CDR3 has 15 amino acids. CDR1 and CDR2 (germline): LNHDA, SQIVND (reference sequence). The V end was cut by 6 bases, the J end by 0 bases, with 12 bases between.

The V and J genes are TRBV4-1 and TRBJ1-5; 8 nucleotides align to TRBD1. CDR3 length: 15 amino acids. With 4 bases clipped from V and 2 bases from J, the junction kept 4 bases outside the gene matches. Germline values: CDR1 MGHRA, CDR2 YSYEKL. CDR3 sequence reads: CASSLGQGGNQPQHF. In DNA form, the CDR3 reads TGCGCCAGCAGCCTAGGACAGGGTGGCAATCAGCCCCAGCATTTT.

This clone was picked up one time. This sequence joins TRBV6-1 and TRBJ1-1, with no clear D. Germline V gene lookup returns CDR1 MNHNS and CDR2 SASEGT. V was cut by 1 base and J by 0 bases, with 15 bases left in between. The CDR3 length is 17 residues. Here the CDR3 reads CASSEVPSGPMNTEAFF. CDR3 DNA sequence: TGTGCCAGCAGTGAAGTTCCTAGTGGACCCATGAACACTGAAGCTTTCTTT.

The chain has TRBV10-3 and TRBJ1-2, with 10 nucleotides matching TRBD1. J lost 6 bases, V lost 10 bases, and 8 bases had no gene match. The CDR3 length is 13 residues. Germline CDR1 reads ENHRY; CDR2 reads SYGVKD. CDR3 nucleotide sequence: TGTGCCACGACGGTGGGGACAGGGGATGGCTACACCTTC. It encodes CATTVGTGDGYTF.

CDR3 protein: CASSFGPPQNTEAFF. Here the CDR3 DNA reads TGTGCCAGCAGTTTTGGCCCTCCCCAAAACACTGAAGCTTTCTTT. The chain joins TRBV6-5 to TRBJ1-1, with D uncertain. The CDR3 contains 15 residues. Trimming cost V 4 bases and J 2 bases, with 14 bases left between them. CDR1 is MNHEY and CDR2 is SVGAGI in the germline V gene.

The V gene is TRBV18, the J gene TRBJ1-1; D is ambiguous. The V end lost 1 base, the J end lost 3 bases, and 12 bases lay between the germline ends. Germline V gene lookup returns CDR1 KGHSH and CDR2 LQKENI. The CDR3 has 15 amino acids. This CDR3 is CASSPRGARDTEAFF. The DNA of the CDR3 is TGTGCCAGCTCACCACGGGGTGCAAGAGACACTGAAGCTTTCTTT.

This clone is large (0.1 to 1%) within its sample. The J gene is TRBJ2-3, the V gene TRBV4-3; D uncertain. V was cut by 0 bases and J by 0 bases, with 13 bases left in between. Germline-derived CDR1 and CDR2 are LGHNA and YSLEER. This CDR3 region has 17 residues. The CDR3: CASSQDWAETSTDTQYF. The CDR3, as DNA: TGCGCCAGCAGCCAAGATTGGGCAGAGACTAGCACAGATACGCAGTATTTT.

The chain combines TRBV28 with TRBJ1-1; D gene uncertain. Germline V gives CDR1 MDHEN, CDR2 SYDVKM. V was cut by 6 bases and J by 1 base, with 9 bases left in between. The CDR3 loop spans 13 amino acids. For the CDR3, the DNA is TGTGCCAGCAGGCCCAGGAGGAACACTGAAGCTTTCTTT. Amino acids: CASRPRRNTEAFF.

On this clone itself: Other DNA sequences in this sample translate to the same CDR3. This rearrangement joins TRBV4-3 to TRBJ1-1; D gene ambiguous. V was trimmed by 8 bases and J by 0 bases, leaving 13 bases between them. The germline V gene encodes CDR1 LGHNA and CDR2 YSLEER. The length of the CDR3 is 14 residues. CDR3 loop: CASRRTGLNTEAFF. Written as DNA, the CDR3 is TGCGCCAGCCGTCGTACGGGCCTGAACACTGAAGCTTTCTTT.

The DNA of the CDR3 is TGTGCCAGCAGCCCCGGGACTAGACGATCTATCACAGATACGCAGTATTTT. It encodes CASSPGTRRSITDTQYF. J is TRBJ2-3 and V is TRBV4-2, with 8 nucleotides matching TRBD2. Germline V CDR1 and CDR2: LGHNA, YNFKEQ. CDR3 length: 17 residues. V trimming: 4 bases; J trimming: 2 bases; junction bases outside the gene matches: 11.

This clone was observed a few times. The chain joins TRBV5-1 to TRBJ2-1, with 9 nucleotides matching TRBD2. The CDR3 loop spans 13 amino acids. The ends lost 2 bases at V and 7 bases at J; junction bases unmatched: 1. Germline lookup yields CDR1 SGHRS and CDR2 YFSETQ. The CDR3 DNA reads as TGCGCCAGCAGCTTTACTAGCGGGAATGAGCAGTTCTTC. This translates into CASSFTSGNEQFF.

This chain links TRBV25-1 with TRBJ1-1, with TRBD1 identical over 7 bases. V was clipped by 7 bases and J by 3 bases; unmatched bases: 8. The germline gives CDR1 MGHDK, CDR2 SYGVNS. The CDR3 has 14 residues. This CDR3 reads CASTKGGRYTEAFF. The DNA for the CDR3 is TGTGCCAGCACTAAAGGGGGCCGTTACACTGAAGCTTTCTTT.

CDR3 protein: CASSLGTGNEAFF. In DNA, the CDR3 is TGCGCCAGCAGCTTGGGGACAGGGAATGAAGCTTTCTTT. The chain combines TRBV5-1 with TRBJ1-1, with 8 bases that match TRBD1. The CDR3 totals 13 residues. Per the germline V gene, CDR1 is SGHRS and CDR2 is YFSETQ. V lost 0 bases, J lost 7 bases, and 2 bases stayed unmatched. The entire variable domain, with the rest obtained from reference TRBV5-1 and TRBJ1-1, is as follows: KAGVTQTPRYLIKTRGQQVTLSCSPISGHRSVSWYQQTPGQGLQFLFEYFSETQRNKGNFPGRFSGRQFSNSRSEMNVSTLELGDSALYLCASSLGTGNEAFFGQGTRLTVV.

The V and J genes are TRBV7-2 and TRBJ2-3; the D gene is possibly TRBD2 (5 bases). Trimming cost V 2 bases and J 0 bases, with 15 bases left between them. The CDR3 has 17 amino acids. The germline CDR1 and CDR2 sequences are SGHTA and FQGNSA. This CDR3 is CASSLQFGAVSTDTQYF. The CDR3 DNA reads TGTGCCAGCAGCTTACAGTTTGGAGCGGTGAGCACAGATACGCAGTATTTT.

This chain joins TRBV4-1 and TRBJ2-3; D is undetermined. CDR3 size: 17 residues. Trimming removed 3 bases from V and 2 bases from J, with 18 bases in between. Per the germline V gene, CDR1 is MGHRA and CDR2 is YSYEKL. CDR3 in DNA: TGCGCCAGCAGCCAGCCACGTACCTCCCACTCCACAGATACGCAGTATTTT. This translates into CASSQPRTSHSTDTQYF.

The chain couples TRBV11-3 to TRBJ2-1; D not certain. V was cut by 2 bases and J by 8 bases, with 10 bases left in between. This CDR3 region has 13 residues. CDR1 SGHNT and CDR2 YENEEA come from the germline V gene. In DNA, the CDR3 is TGTGCCAGCAGCTTACCTCGTGGGGATGAGCAGTTCTTC. Its translation is CASSLPRGDEQFF.

This chain connects TRBV10-3 to TRBJ1-5, with 10 bases fitting TRBD1. J gave up 6 bases and V 4 bases, and 6 bases lay outside the gene matches. Per germline, CDR1 ENHRY and CDR2 SYGVKD. This CDR3 region has 15 residues. The CDR3 DNA follows: TGTGCCATCAGTGTAGACAGGGGGCTCGCTCAGCCCCAGCATTTT. Its translation is CAISVDRGLAQPQHF.

The chain uses TRBV10-3 and TRBJ1-2, with TRBD1 as a possible D gene (5 bases). Trimming shortened V by 8 bases and J by 5 bases, and 21 bases separated the two germline ends. The CDR3 has 15 residues. Germline CDR1 is ENHRY and CDR2 is SYGVKD. The CDR3 spells CAIGAESFPMYGYTF. DNA of the CDR3: TGTGCCATCGGGGCGGAGTCCTTCCCTATGTATGGCTACACCTTC.

The chain couples TRBV19 to TRBJ2-7; D gene unclear. Germline V gives CDR1 LNHDA, CDR2 SQIVND (reference sequence). The CDR3 spans 14 residues. V lost 3 bases and J lost 0, with 9 bases in between. DNA of the CDR3: TGTGCCAGTAGTATCGTGACGGGCTCCTACGAGCAGTACTTC. As protein: CASSIVTGSYEQYF.

J is TRBJ2-7 and V is TRBV18, with D maybe TRBD1 (5 bases). The V gene's germline CDR1 is KGHSH and CDR2 LQKENI. The V and J ends lost 3 bases and 0 bases respectively, with 15 bases between them. The length of the CDR3 is 16 residues. The chain's CDR3 is CASSPNPTGSSYEQYF. In DNA, the CDR3 is TGTGCCAGCTCACCGAATCCTACAGGTAGCTCCTACGAGCAGTACTTC.

The chain employs TRBV27 and TRBJ1-2; D is unresolved. V gave up 6 bases and J gave up 8 bases, with 10 bases separating them. From germline, CDR1 is MNHEY and CDR2 SMNVEV (reference sequence). This CDR3 spans 11 amino acids. CDR3 sequence: CASSPGLGYTF. In nucleotides, the CDR3 is TGTGCCAGCAGCCCGGGATTGGGCTACACCTTC.